This T cell receptor (beta chain) comes out of a study of cytotoxic CD8 clonotypes in ibrutinib-treated CLL. Overall study: Response samples were taken after a median about eleven months of treatment, range 6 to 36.

This clone has only one observation. This sample includes further DNA sequences coding for the same CDR3. The length of the CDR3 is 11 residues. V lost 6 bases, J lost 4 bases, and 6 bases lay in between. Germline V gene data show CDR1 as MNHEY and CDR2 as SVGAGI. Depth targeted 1 in 200,000 to 1 in 1 million T cells, averaging roughly 9.3x coverage per clonotype. The table came from immunoSEQ multiplex PCR; TCRdb's copy has only in-frame clones and leaves some out. The repertoire has some 200,000 clones, about four fifths of them found once; the top ten carry 10% to 12%. Sequencing was performed on PBMCs, taken after 12 months of ibrutinib treatment. The sequence was collected from a human donor with chronic lymphocytic leukemia. The V call is TRBV6-5, the J call TRBJ2-5; D uncertain. CDR3 protein: CASSEGETQYF. DNA for the CDR3: TGTGCCAGCAGCGAAGGAGAGACCCAGTACTTC.